These 26 T cell receptor beta chains were all obtained from the same sample, sequenced in a study of immune heterogeneity within non-small cell lung tumors listed by TCRdb under 2018. Instrument on record: HiSeq X Ten. A multiplex PCR system amplified the TCR beta CDR3 region, with a first 10-cycle round using 32 V-gene forward and 13 J-gene reverse primers. TCRdb itself trimmed the public reads at Q25 with fastp, ran MiXCR and retained productive beta chains. Each entry is one CDR3 protein sequence, shown with its most common DNA and genes. The sample contains over 25,000 distinct CDR3 sequences, around 30% of them found a single time. The ten largest clones take up around 4.1% of the sample. The TCR template was genomic DNA extracted from bulk tumor tissue, and approximately 630 ng of gDNA was amplified for each sample. Multiple biopsies per primary tumor were taken during surgery, spaced as far apart as possible within the tumor mass. The study cohort was described as untreated and was composed of newly diagnosed NSCLC cases undergoing curative surgery.

The specimen sequenced was lung tumor tissue. The receptors were gathered from a man between 40 and 49 years old with non-small cell lung cancer.

The rearrangement joins TRBV30 to TRBJ2-2, with D tentatively TRBD1 (7 bases). V lost 5 bases and J lost 1, with 29 bases in between. Germline assignment: CDR1 GTSNPN and CDR2 SVGIG (reference sequence). The CDR3 length is 20 residues. CDR3 nucleotides: TGTGCCTGGGGGGCCCGGACAGGCTGGACTACCGGGGGGAACACCGGGGAGCTGTTTTTT. Translating gives CAWGARTGWTTGGNTGELFF.

With respect to this clonotype: This could be a read error, since a much larger clone is one nucleotide away. The CDR3: CATSGGESTEAFF. Here the CDR3 DNA reads TGTGCCACCAGTGGAGGGGAGAGCACTGAAGCTTTCTTT. The chain has TRBV24-1 and TRBJ1-1; possible D gene TRBD1, 5 bases. Germline V gives CDR1 KGHDR, CDR2 SFDVKD. V dropped 5 bases and J dropped 4 bases, with 10 bases sitting between them. CDR3 size: 13 residues.

Ten or more counts support this clonotype. V usage is TRBV7-2 and J usage is TRBJ1-3, with a tentative D call TRBD1 (5 bases). Germline-derived CDR1 and CDR2 are SGHTA and FQGNSA. V lost 2 bases and J 2 bases, leaving 10 bases between the germline ends. This CDR3 is 15 amino acids long. CDR3 protein: CASSLSRGTGNTIYF. CDR3 nucleotides: TGTGCCAGCAGCTTATCAAGGGGCACTGGAAACACCATATATTTT.

This clonotype showed up just a few times. The chain carries TRBV4-3 and TRBJ2-3, with 11 bases identical to TRBD2. The V gene end was trimmed by 0 bases and the J gene end by 5 bases; junction bases not matched to a gene: 10. This CDR3 spans 18 amino acids. The germline V gene has CDR1 LGHNA and CDR2 YSLEER. In DNA form, the CDR3 reads TGCGCCAGCAGCCAAGATTCGAGGGTAGCGGGAGGGATAGATACGCAGTATTTT. It translates to CASSQDSRVAGGIDTQYF.

This clonotype has a handful of counts. The V gene is TRBV11-3, the J gene TRBJ2-3; D is possibly TRBD1 (6 bases). Germline CDR1 and CDR2: SGHNT and YENEEA. The CDR3 spans 16 residues. V was cut by 5 bases and J by 0 bases, with 15 bases left in between. The CDR3 spells CASSRSPDRSTDTQYF. CDR3 nucleotide sequence: TGTGCCAGCAGCCGATCCCCGGACAGAAGCACAGATACGCAGTATTTT.

This clonotype was seen only a few times. The rearrangement joins TRBV2 to TRBJ2-2, with a tentative D call TRBD2 (5 bases). The V gene lost 5 bases and the J gene lost 4 bases, with 8 bases spanning the gap. There are 13 residues in the CDR3. From germline, CDR1 is SNHLY and CDR2 FYNNEI. CDR3 nucleotides: TGTGCCAGCAGTTGGAGCGGCACCGGGGAGCTGTTTTTT. This gives the protein CASSWSGTGELFF.

This clonotype was detected only a few times. The chain recombines TRBV5-8 with TRBJ2-1, with TRBD2 as a possible D gene (6 bases). Trimming took off 2 bases at V and 8 bases at J, with 17 bases between the two ends. Germline V gives CDR1 SGHTS, CDR2 YDEGEE. CDR3 size: 15 residues. CDR3 region: CASSLEAGMIHEQFF. The CDR3 bases are TGTGCCAGCAGCTTAGAAGCGGGCATGATCCATGAGCAGTTCTTC. Filled out from reference TRBV5-8 and TRBJ2-1, the complete variable domain reads EAGVTQSPTHLIKTRGQQATLRCSPISGHTSVYWYQQALGLGLQFLLWYDEGEERNRGNFPPRFSGRQFPNYSSELNVNALELEDSALYLCASSLEAGMIHEQFFGPGTRLTVL.

The chain links TRBV11-3 to TRBJ2-1, with a possible D match to TRBD2 (6 bases). This CDR3 spans 15 amino acids. Germline assignment: CDR1 SGHNT and CDR2 YENEEA. Trimming stripped 2 bases from V and 7 bases from J, with 15 bases between. CDR3 coding DNA: TGTGCCAGCAGCTTATACGTGCAAAGCGGGAATGAGCAGTTCTTC. This encodes CASSLYVQSGNEQFF.

Remarks on this clonotype: A much larger clone differs by one base, so this may be a read error. The genes are TRBV20-1 and TRBJ2-7, with a possible D match to TRBD1 (6 bases). The CDR3 is 15 residues long. Trimming removed 0 bases from V and 6 bases from J, with 18 bases in between. Germline loops: CDR1 DFQATT, CDR2 SNEGSKA (reference sequence). The CDR3 DNA is TGCAGTGCTAGAGATCTCGGGCAGGGGACGTCCGAGCAGTACTTC. It translates to CSARDLGQGTSEQYF.

The chain employs TRBV20-1 and TRBJ2-3; TRBD1 aligns across 7 bases. J gave up 4 bases and V 3 bases, and 7 bases lay outside the gene matches. The CDR3 loop spans 14 amino acids. Germline CDR1 reads DFQATT; CDR2 reads SNEGSKA (reference sequence). CDR3 nucleotides: TGCAGTGCTAGTCGGACAGGTCCTGCAGATACGCAGTATTTT. As protein: CSASRTGPADTQYF.

This clonotype was detected a few times. The rearrangement links TRBV5-1 to TRBJ2-3; either TRBD1 or TRBD2 may supply D (5 bases each). From germline, CDR1 is SGHRS and CDR2 YFSETQ. The CDR3 has 15 residues. V was clipped by 5 bases and J by 2 bases, with 15 bases between them. As DNA, the CDR3 is TGCGCCAGCAGACCCGGGACCTGGGACACAGATACGCAGTATTTT. This gives the protein CASRPGTWDTDTQYF.

This clonotype was observed a few times. The CDR3, as DNA: TGTGCCAGCAGCTTAGGTGGTGGGTTGAAAGATACGCAGTATTTT. Residues: CASSLGGGLKDTQYF. The gene calls are TRBV7-8 and TRBJ2-3; D gene uncertain. The germline V and J ends were trimmed by 1 base and 5 bases, with 13 bases remaining between them. The CDR3 totals 15 residues. Germline V lookup: CDR1 SGHVS, CDR2 FQNEAQ.

By share of the sample, this clonotype is medium-sized. This chain links TRBV11-2 with TRBJ2-7; TRBD2 matches at 7 bases. CDR1 SGHAT and CDR2 FQNNGV come from the germline V gene. V lost 1 base and J lost 3; bases outside the gene matches: 6. The CDR3 length is 15 residues. The CDR3 region has the DNA TGTGCCAGCAGCTTAGGAGGGGACTACAACTACGAGCAGTACTTC. Translation: CASSLGGDYNYEQYF.

The chain has TRBV7-2 and TRBJ2-7; D unresolved. Germline V CDR1 and CDR2: SGHTA, FQGNSA. The CDR3 has 13 residues. V lost 3 bases, J lost 3 bases, and 9 bases lay in between. Here the CDR3 reads CASSFGDGYEQYF. CDR3 DNA sequence: TGTGCCAGCAGCTTTGGAGACGGCTACGAGCAGTACTTC.

This chain links TRBV20-1 with TRBJ1-6; 8 bases align to TRBD1. Germline V gene sequence: CDR1 DFQATT, CDR2 SNEGSKA (reference sequence). The CDR3 contains 13 residues. J was trimmed by 10 bases and V by 3 bases; bases with no gene match: 5. The CDR3 DNA sequence: TGCAGTGCTAGGGACAGGGAAAGCTCACCCCTCCACTTT. Amino acids: CSARDRESSPLHF.

Only a few counts were recorded for this clonotype. No DNA is shown, since the ends of the CDR3 on it are uncertain; the CDR3 is the one TCRdb lists. The CDR3 spells CASSSSGGSRNGELFF. The chain employs TRBV27 and TRBJ2-2; whether TRBD2, the table's D call, matches the DNA was not checked. CDR1 and CDR2 (germline): MNHEY, SMNVEV (reference sequence). The CDR3 length is 16 residues, termini included.

This clonotype was seen more than once but under ten times. The genes are TRBV10-3 and TRBJ2-1; 7 bases map to TRBD2. CDR1 is ENHRY and CDR2 is SYGVKD in the germline V gene. The length of the CDR3 is 14 residues. Unmatched junction bases numbered 5, after V lost 4 bases and J lost 5 bases. CDR3 nucleotides: TGTGCCATCAGTGCACGGGGGGACCACAATGAGCAGTTCTTC. Translated: CAISARGDHNEQFF.

This clonotype was seen only a few times. The chain uses TRBV7-2 and TRBJ1-1; D ambiguous. Germline CDR1 and CDR2: SGHTA and FQGNSA. V was shortened by 4 bases and J by 8 bases, with 20 bases between the two germline ends. The CDR3 spans 15 residues. The CDR3 coding sequence is TGTGCCAGCAGCTCTCCGACATCCTTGAAGAACGAAGCTTTCTTT. Translated, it gives CASSSPTSLKNEAFF.

This clonotype was detected only a few times. This chain uses TRBV18 with TRBJ1-2, with a weak D call TRBD1 (5 bases). V was shortened by 8 bases and J by 1 base, with 14 bases between the two germline ends. Looked up from germline, CDR1 is KGHSH and CDR2 is LQKENI. The CDR3 sequence is 14 residues long. CDR3 residues: CASRPGTGNYGYTF. The CDR3 nucleotides are TGTGCCAGCAGACCCGGGACGGGTAACTATGGCTACACCTTC.

This clonotype was observed a few times. The chain links TRBV12-3 or TRBV12-4 to TRBJ2-1; 7 bases agree with TRBD1. The CDR3 has 13 amino acids. V trimming: 5 bases; J trimming: 8 bases; junction bases outside the gene matches: 6. Here the CDR3 reads CASSPRGRDEQFF. The DNA of the CDR3 is TGTGCCAGCAGTCCTAGGGGGCGGGATGAGCAGTTCTTC.

This clonotype was seen many times. The chain couples TRBV29-1 to TRBJ2-1; D not certain. V was shortened by 7 bases and J by 9 bases, with 10 bases between the two germline ends. The CDR3 is 10 amino acids. Germline values: CDR1 SQVTM, CDR2 ANQGSEA. The CDR3 DNA follows: TGCAGCGGTCGTAATGCTGAGCAGTTCTTC. It yields the protein CSGRNAEQFF.

This chain joins TRBV27 and TRBJ1-5, with no clear D. Germline V gives CDR1 MNHEY, CDR2 SMNVEV (reference sequence). Deletions cut 3 bases from V and 0 bases from J, with 12 bases between. CDR3 size: 16 residues. CDR3 protein: CASSFGAANSNQPQHF. The CDR3 nucleotides are TGTGCCAGCAGTTTCGGAGCAGCAAATAGCAATCAGCCCCAGCATTTT.

Notes on this clonotype: The junction departs from the called germline gene at one end, perhaps through a read error. CDR3 bases: TGTGCCTGCAGTTTGGACATAAAAAACATTCAGTACTTC. Translated: CACSLDIKNIQYF. The chain is built from TRBV5-6 and TRBJ2-4, with D possibly being TRBD1 (5 bases). This CDR3 contains 13 residues. Per the germline V gene, CDR1 is SGHDT and CDR2 is YYEEEE.

With regard to this clonotype: With a much larger clone just one base away, this may be a read error. J is TRBJ1-5 and V is TRBV6-1; 8 nucleotides line up with TRBD1. J was trimmed by 3 bases and V by 7 bases; bases with no gene match: 11. The CDR3 has 16 residues. Germline V gene lookup returns CDR1 MNHNS and CDR2 SASEGT. CDR3 DNA sequence: TGTGCCAGCATCCCAATCAGGGGGCTGAACAATCAGCCCCAGCATTTT. Protein sequence: CASIPIRGLNNQPQHF.

Notes on this clonotype: A read error may be the cause here, since a much bigger clone is one base away. The chain combines TRBV18 with TRBJ1-2; TRBD1 aligns across 7 bases. Germline V lookup: CDR1 KGHSH, CDR2 LQKENI. CDR3 length: 16 residues. This chain's CDR3 is CASSPSEGGEYYGSTF. The CDR3 DNA reads as TGTGCCAGCTCACCGTCTGAAGGGGGCGAGTACTATGGCTCCACCTTC. Looking up the rest from reference TRBV18 and TRBJ1-2 gives the full variable domain: NAGVMQNPRHLVRRRGQEARLRCSPMKGHSHVYWYRQLPEEGLKFMVYLQKENIIDESGMPKERFSAEFPKEGPSILRIQQVVRGDSAAYFCASSPSEGGEYYGSTFGSGTRLTVV.

By sample share, this clonotype is medium-sized (0.01 to 0.1%). V gene TRBV11-3 combines with J gene TRBJ1-3; D unresolved. CDR1 is SGHNT, CDR2 YENEEA, per germline. This CDR3 is 13 amino acids long. Trimming cost V 6 bases and J 0 bases, with 6 bases left between them. The CDR3 nucleotides read TGTGCCAGCAGAACAGCCTCTGGAAACACCATATATTTT. This gives the protein CASRTASGNTIYF.